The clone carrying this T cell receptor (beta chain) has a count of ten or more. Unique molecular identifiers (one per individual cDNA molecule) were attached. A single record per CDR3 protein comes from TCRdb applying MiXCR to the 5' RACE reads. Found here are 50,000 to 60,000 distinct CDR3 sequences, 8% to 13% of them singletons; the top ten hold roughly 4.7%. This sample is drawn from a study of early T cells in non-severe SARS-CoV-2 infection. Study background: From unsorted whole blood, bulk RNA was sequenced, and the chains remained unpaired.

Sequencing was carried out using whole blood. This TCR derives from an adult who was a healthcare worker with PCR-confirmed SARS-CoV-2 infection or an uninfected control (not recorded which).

The CDR3 DNA is TGTGCCAGCAGCCTCGTGGTAGCGGGAACCGAGCAGTACTTC. Its translation: CASSLVVAGTEQYF. The V and J genes are TRBV7-2 and TRBJ2-7; 8 bases fit TRBD2. Losses at the gene ends were 5 bases for V and 6 bases for J; bases not matched to a gene: 9. From germline, CDR1 is SGHTA and CDR2 FQGNSA. The CDR3 runs to 14 residues.